Shown below are 28 T cell receptor beta chains from a single sample sequenced in a study of regulatory and conventional T cells in RAG deficiency. The sorted regulatory T cells were CD4+, CD25-high and CD127-low, with genomic DNA sequenced. The table came from immunoSEQ multiplex PCR; TCRdb's copy has only in-frame clones and leaves some out. Among 7,000 to 8,500 clones listed, about 94% were seen once. This sample also appeared in a second study, on regulatory T cells. That source adds: The primer mix had 52 TRBV and 13 TRBJ primers.

Specimen: CD127- CD25+ CD4+ Tregs sorted from blood. These receptor sequences come from a human donor in good health.

V and J are TRBV7-4 and TRBJ2-7; 8 nucleotides match TRBD1. CDR1 is SGHVT, CDR2 SQSDAQ, per germline. The CDR3 contains 14 residues. The trim removed 6 bases at V and 4 bases at J, leaving 8 bases unmatched. CDR3 in amino acids: CASRGDRPLYEQYF. CDR3 DNA: TGTGCCAGCAGGGGGGACAGGCCCCTTTACGAGCAGTACTTC.

The chain carries TRBV7-2 and TRBJ2-3, with 14 bases lining up with TRBD2. With V trimmed by 5 bases and J by 7 bases, 8 bases remained unmatched. This CDR3 region has 16 residues. Germline lookup yields CDR1 SGHTA and CDR2 FQGNSA. The CDR3 DNA sequence: TGTGCCAGCAGCCCGTGGACTAGCGGGGGGTTAAATACGCAGTATTTT. Translation gives CASSPWTSGGLNTQYF.

The CDR3 loop reads CASSLLNTGGMETQYF. The CDR3 coding sequence is TGTGCCAGCAGCTTACTGAACACGGGGGGGATGGAGACCCAGTACTTC. This sequence joins TRBV7-9 and TRBJ2-5; TRBD2 aligns across 8 bases. Losses at the gene ends were 2 bases for V and 5 bases for J; bases not matched to a gene: 10. The CDR3 is 16 residues long. Germline V gives CDR1 SEHNR, CDR2 FQNEAQ (reference sequence).

V is TRBV5-4 and J is TRBJ2-7, with a tentative D call TRBD1 (6 bases). The CDR3 has 16 amino acids. The V gene's germline CDR1 is SGHNT and CDR2 YYREEE (reference sequence). Trimming took 4 bases from V and 2 from J, leaving 19 bases between them. The CDR3 is CASSMGDMFDTYEQYF. The CDR3 DNA reads TGTGCCAGCAGCATGGGGGACATGTTCGATACCTACGAGCAGTACTTC.

Details on this clone: The sample contains more than one DNA sequence encoding this CDR3. CDR3 sequence: CASSQSDLGTGNNSPLHF. DNA for the CDR3: TGCGCCAGCAGCCAGTCAGACCTAGGGACAGGGAATAATTCACCCCTCCACTTT. The chain employs TRBV4-1 and TRBJ1-6; 9 bases agree with TRBD1. Losses at the gene ends were 3 bases for V and 5 bases for J; bases not matched to a gene: 11. The CDR3 has 18 residues. Germline values: CDR1 MGHRA, CDR2 YSYEKL.

On this clone: The CDR3 end shows no conserved phenylalanine or tryptophan, and so a read error is likely. The chain couples TRBV5-5 to TRBJ2-7; 7 positions match TRBD1. CDR3 length: 15 amino acids. Germline CDR1 reads SGHKS; CDR2 reads YYEKEE (reference sequence). V lost 6 bases, J lost 2 bases, and 11 bases stayed unmatched. CDR3 sequence (DNA): TGTGCCAGCACCTCCTCCCGGGACAGCCCCTACGAGCAGTACCTC. Translating gives CASTSSRDSPYEQYL.

This sequence joins TRBV5-6 and TRBJ1-4; 8 bases are a match to TRBD1. V trimming: 1 base; J trimming: 8 bases; junction bases outside the gene matches: 4. Germline CDR1 reads SGHDT; CDR2 reads YYEEEE. The CDR3 has 14 residues. CDR3 sequence (DNA): TGTGCCAGCAGCTTGCTACAGGGGGGGGAAAAACTGTTTTTT. It specifies CASSLLQGGEKLFF.

The rearrangement uses TRBV5-1 and TRBJ1-4; 11 nucleotides match TRBD1. V lost 6 bases to trimming and J lost 7 bases; unmatched junction nucleotides: 8. The CDR3 spans 15 residues. Germline V gene sequence: CDR1 SGHRS, CDR2 YFSETQ. Here the CDR3 reads CASTSGQGVGEKLFF. CDR3 bases: TGCGCCAGCACTTCGGGACAGGGGGTTGGTGAAAAACTGTTTTTT.

The genes are TRBV29-1 and TRBJ1-4; TRBD1 is a possible D gene (6 bases). The V gene's germline CDR1 is SQVTM and CDR2 ANQGSEA. Trimming pared 7 bases from V and 8 bases from J, leaving 11 bases between. The CDR3 has 11 amino acids. The CDR3 reads CSGARGEKLFF. The CDR3 DNA reads as TGCAGCGGGGCCAGGGGCGAAAAACTGTTTTTT.

The chain couples TRBV19 to TRBJ2-5; D remains unclear. Per the germline V gene, CDR1 is LNHDA and CDR2 is SQIVND (reference sequence). This CDR3 is 13 amino acids long. V was pared by 2 bases and J by 5 bases, with 9 bases between. This chain's CDR3 is CASSIQYTETQYF. The CDR3 DNA reads TGTGCCAGTAGTATACAGTACACCGAGACCCAGTACTTC.

The J gene is TRBJ2-7, the V gene TRBV7-3; 8 bases agree with TRBD1. V shed 5 bases and J 5 bases; nucleotides not matched to a gene: 8. The CDR3 extends over 14 amino acids. The germline gives CDR1 SGHTA, CDR2 FQGTGA. The CDR3 sequence is CASSQGQGHNEQYF. CDR3 nucleotides: TGTGCCAGCAGCCAAGGACAGGGCCACAACGAGCAGTACTTC. The full variable domain, in which reference TRBV7-3 and TRBJ2-7 provide the parts outside the CDR3, is GAGVSQTPSNKVTEKGKYVELRCDPISGHTALYWYRQSLGQGPEFLIYFQGTGAADDSGLPNDRFFAVRPEGSVSTLKIQRTERGDSAVYLCASSQGQGHNEQYFGPGTRLTVT.

This chain connects TRBV5-4 to TRBJ2-7, with D tentatively TRBD2 (5 bases). The CDR3 runs 16 residues. Germline values: CDR1 SGHNT, CDR2 YYREEE (reference sequence). Trimming removed 5 bases from V and 1 base from J, with 19 bases in between. The CDR3 DNA reads TGTGCCAGCAGGAACAAAGAACGGGGTAGGTCCTACGAGCAGTACTTC. Protein product: CASRNKERGRSYEQYF.

This clone showed up just once. Distinct nucleotide sequences in the sample also encode this CDR3. This chain joins TRBV5-6 and TRBJ1-5, with unresolved D. Trimming left V 5 bases short and J 0 bases short, with 18 bases between. The CDR3 runs 17 residues. Per germline, CDR1 SGHDT and CDR2 YYEEEE. This chain's CDR3 is CASSLTAAFYSNQPQHF. In DNA, the CDR3 is TGTGCCAGCAGTCTTACGGCGGCGTTCTATAGCAATCAGCCCCAGCATTTT.

The table lists this clone with a count of one. V is TRBV4-1 and J is TRBJ2-1; TRBD1 aligns across 8 bases. Per the germline V gene, CDR1 is MGHRA and CDR2 is YSYEKL. The CDR3 totals 15 residues. V trimming: 2 bases; J trimming: 5 bases; junction bases outside the gene matches: 5. CDR3 loop: CASSQWTGRNNEQFF. CDR3 nucleotides: TGCGCCAGCAGCCAATGGACAGGGAGAAACAATGAGCAGTTCTTC.

This clone appeared a single time. The rearrangement uses TRBV7-7 and TRBJ2-7, with D maybe TRBD2 (5 bases). This CDR3 is built from 13 residues. The V end was cut by 2 bases, the J end by 4 bases, with 9 bases between. Germline V gene data show CDR1 as SSHAT and CDR2 as FNYEAQ (reference sequence). The CDR3 spells CASSLQRGYEQYF. CDR3 in DNA: TGTGCCAGCAGCTTACAGAGAGGGTACGAGCAGTACTTC.

This chain joins TRBV27 and TRBJ2-2; D perhaps matches TRBD1 (5 bases). Germline assignment: CDR1 MNHEY and CDR2 SMNVEV (reference sequence). The length of the CDR3 is 15 residues. Trimming removed 4 bases from V and 3 bases from J, with 12 bases in between. DNA of the CDR3: TGTGCCAGCAGTTCCTGGGGCTCTTACACCGGGGAGCTGTTTTTT. This gives the protein CASSSWGSYTGELFF.

The chain is built from TRBV11-2 and TRBJ2-1; maybe TRBD2 (6 bases). From germline, CDR1 is SGHAT and CDR2 FQNNGV. Deletions cut 1 base from V and 7 bases from J, with 14 bases between. The CDR3 loop spans 15 amino acids. DNA of the CDR3: TGTGCCAGCAGCTTAGGACAAGGTGGGGGGAATGAGCAGTTCTTC. The encoded protein is CASSLGQGGGNEQFF. Together with reference TRBV11-2 and TRBJ2-1, the CDR3 gives the full variable domain: EAGVAQSPRYKIIEKRQSVAFWCNPISGHATLYWYQQILGQGPKLLIQFQNNGVVDDSQLPKDRFSAERLKGVDSTLKIQPAKLEDSAVYLCASSLGQGGGNEQFFGPGTRLTVL.

The CDR3: CASSLETGQETQYF. In DNA, the CDR3 is TGCGCCAGCAGCTTGGAAACAGGTCAAGAGACCCAGTACTTC. The chain couples TRBV5-1 to TRBJ2-5; tentative D call: TRBD1 (5 bases). Trimming took 0 bases from V and 2 from J, leaving 8 bases between them. The CDR3 runs to 14 residues. Looked up from germline, CDR1 is SGHRS and CDR2 is YFSETQ.

In this sample, this clone turned up once. The gene calls are TRBV19 and TRBJ1-6; D is ambiguous. Germline V gene data show CDR1 as LNHDA and CDR2 as SQIVND (reference sequence). The CDR3 covers 15 residues. Trimming took off 3 bases at V and 2 bases at J, with 8 bases between the two ends. CDR3 loop: CASSIRKAYNSPLHF. CDR3 DNA sequence: TGTGCCAGTAGTATCAGGAAGGCCTATAATTCACCCCTCCACTTT.

This chain connects TRBV7-9 to TRBJ1-4, with D possibly TRBD1 on 5 matching bases. The CDR3 is 15 amino acids. Per germline, CDR1 SEHNR and CDR2 FQNEAQ (reference sequence). V dropped 1 base and J dropped 3 bases, with 9 bases sitting between them. The chain's CDR3 is CASSLDGGANEKLFF. The CDR3 DNA follows: TGTGCCAGCAGCTTAGACGGGGGGGCTAATGAAAAACTGTTTTTT.

The rearrangement links TRBV11-2 to TRBJ1-2, with no clear D. Germline values: CDR1 SGHAT, CDR2 FQNNGV. This CDR3 has 14 amino acids. V lost 1 base to trimming and J lost 4 bases, with 10 bases between them. The CDR3 DNA reads TGTGCCAGCAGCTTAGGAGACTTGCCCTATGGCTACACCTTC. This sequence encodes CASSLGDLPYGYTF.

The V gene is TRBV5-6, the J gene TRBJ1-6, with D possibly matching TRBD1 (5 bases). Trimming took off 0 bases at V and 6 bases at J, with 13 bases between the two ends. Germline V CDR1 and CDR2: SGHDT, YYEEEE. The CDR3 is 16 amino acids. The CDR3, as DNA: TGTGCCAGCAGCTTGGTAGGGGCTCTGGGTAATTCACCCCTCCACTTT. Protein product: CASSLVGALGNSPLHF.

The V and J genes are TRBV5-1 and TRBJ1-1, with D possibly matching TRBD1 (5 bases). Per germline, CDR1 SGHRS and CDR2 YFSETQ. V lost 0 bases and J 5 bases, leaving 14 bases between the germline ends. The CDR3 covers 15 residues. The CDR3 nucleotides read TGCGCCAGCAGCTTGGGAACAGGCCGCGGAACTGAAGCTTTCTTT. Translating gives CASSLGTGRGTEAFF.

This chain joins TRBV5-1 and TRBJ2-7; 8 bases fit TRBD2. The junction had 7 bases not matched to a gene; V was cut back by 5 bases and J by 6 bases. This CDR3 has 13 amino acids. CDR1 is SGHRS and CDR2 is YFSETQ in the germline V gene. CDR3 sequence reads: CASRRGLEAEQYF. CDR3 bases: TGCGCCAGCAGGCGGGGACTAGAGGCCGAGCAGTACTTC.

V gene TRBV7-8 combines with J gene TRBJ1-1, with D perhaps TRBD1 (5 bases). The CDR3 length is 11 residues. The germline gives CDR1 SGHVS, CDR2 FQNEAQ. The V gene lost 5 bases and the J gene lost 10 bases, with 11 bases spanning the gap. The CDR3 DNA reads as TGTGCCAGCAGCGGGGGAGGGGCAGCTTTCTTT. Its protein is CASSGGGAAFF.

The chain has TRBV7-3 and TRBJ2-3; 9 bases are a match to TRBD2. The CDR3 length is 15 residues. Trimming at V came to 5 bases and at J to 1 base, leaving 4 bases not matched to a gene. Germline V gene data show CDR1 as SGHTA and CDR2 as FQGTGA. For the CDR3, the DNA is TGTGCCAGCAGCATGGCTAGCGGGGGCACAGATACGCAGTATTTT. Amino acid sequence: CASSMASGGTDTQYF.

This rearrangement joins TRBV9 to TRBJ2-3, with 8 bases matching TRBD1. CDR1 and CDR2 from the germline V gene are SGDLS and YYNGEE. The V segment lost 4 bases and the J segment 4 bases; nucleotides outside the gene matches: 14. The CDR3 totals 17 residues. Here the CDR3 DNA reads TGTGCCAGCAGCCCCCCGAACAGGGGGATCCGCCCAGATACGCAGTATTTT. Amino acid sequence: CASSPPNRGIRPDTQYF. Full variable domain (rest looked up from reference TRBV9 and TRBJ2-3): DSGVTQTPKHLITATGQRVTLRCSPRSGDLSVYWYQQSLDQGLQFLIQYYNGEERAKGNILERFSAQQFPDLHSELNLSSLELGDSALYFCASSPPNRGIRPDTQYFGPGTRLTVL.

The chain recombines TRBV2 with TRBJ2-2; tentative D call: TRBD2 (6 bases). The germline gives CDR1 SNHLY, CDR2 FYNNEI. V lost 7 bases and J 6 bases, leaving 18 bases between the germline ends. The CDR3 is made up of 15 amino acids. The CDR3 is CASTGTGLRPGELFF. For the CDR3, the DNA is TGTGCCAGCACCGGGACGGGACTGCGCCCCGGGGAGCTGTTTTTT.